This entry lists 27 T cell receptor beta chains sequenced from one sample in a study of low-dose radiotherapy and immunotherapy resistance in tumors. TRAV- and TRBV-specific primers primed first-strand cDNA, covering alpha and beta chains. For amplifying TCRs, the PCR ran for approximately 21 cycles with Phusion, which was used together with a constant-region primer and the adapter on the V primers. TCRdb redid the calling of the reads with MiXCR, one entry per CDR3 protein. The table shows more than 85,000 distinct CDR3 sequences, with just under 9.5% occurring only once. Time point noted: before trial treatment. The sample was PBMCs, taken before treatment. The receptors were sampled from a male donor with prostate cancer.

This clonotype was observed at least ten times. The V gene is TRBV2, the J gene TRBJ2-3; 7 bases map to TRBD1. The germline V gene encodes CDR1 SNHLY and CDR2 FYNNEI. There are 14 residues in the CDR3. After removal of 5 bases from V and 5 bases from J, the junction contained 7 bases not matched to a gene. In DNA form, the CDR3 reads TGTGCCAGCAGTCCCCGGACAGGAGGAGATACGCAGTATTTT. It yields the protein CASSPRTGGDTQYF.

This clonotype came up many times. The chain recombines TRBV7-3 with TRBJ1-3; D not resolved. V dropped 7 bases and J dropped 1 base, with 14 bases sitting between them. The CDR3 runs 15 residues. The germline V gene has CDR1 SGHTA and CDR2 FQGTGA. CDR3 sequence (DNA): TGTGCCAGCAACACATTCGGAGGGTCTGGAAACACCATATATTTT. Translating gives CASNTFGGSGNTIYF.

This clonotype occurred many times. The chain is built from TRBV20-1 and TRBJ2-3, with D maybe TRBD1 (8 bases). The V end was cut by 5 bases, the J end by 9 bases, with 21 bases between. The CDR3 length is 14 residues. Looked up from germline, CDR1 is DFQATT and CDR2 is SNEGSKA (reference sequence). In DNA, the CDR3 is TGCAGTGCTGGGGGGACAGGCGGGAGACCCACGCAGTATTTT. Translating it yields CSAGGTGGRPTQYF.

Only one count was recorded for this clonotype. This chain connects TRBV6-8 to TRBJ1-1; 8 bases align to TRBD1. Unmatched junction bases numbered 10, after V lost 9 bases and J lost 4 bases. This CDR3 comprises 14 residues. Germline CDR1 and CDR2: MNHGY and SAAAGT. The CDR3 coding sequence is TGTGCCAGTGACCGACAGGGGAAGGGCACTGAAGCTTTCTTT. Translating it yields CASDRQGKGTEAFF.

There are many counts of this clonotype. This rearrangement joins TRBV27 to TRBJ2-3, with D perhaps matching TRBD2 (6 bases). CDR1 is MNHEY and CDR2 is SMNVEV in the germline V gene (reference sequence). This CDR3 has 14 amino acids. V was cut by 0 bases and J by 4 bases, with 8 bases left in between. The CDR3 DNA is TGTGCCAGCAGTTTATCACCGGGAGCAGATACGCAGTATTTT. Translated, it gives CASSLSPGADTQYF.

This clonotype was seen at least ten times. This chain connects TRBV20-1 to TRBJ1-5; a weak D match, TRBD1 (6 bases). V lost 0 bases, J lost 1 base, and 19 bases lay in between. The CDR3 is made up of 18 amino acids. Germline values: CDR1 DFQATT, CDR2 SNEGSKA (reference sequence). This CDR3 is CSARDRFGVGGSNQPQHF. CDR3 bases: TGCAGTGCTAGAGATCGGTTCGGGGTAGGGGGAAGCAATCAGCCCCAGCATTTT.

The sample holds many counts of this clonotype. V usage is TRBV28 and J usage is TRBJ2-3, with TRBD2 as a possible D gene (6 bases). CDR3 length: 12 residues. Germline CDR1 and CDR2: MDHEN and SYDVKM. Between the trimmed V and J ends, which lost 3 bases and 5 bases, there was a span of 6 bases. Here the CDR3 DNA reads TGTGCCAGCAGTTTGGGGGGAGATACGCAGTATTTT. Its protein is CASSLGGDTQYF.

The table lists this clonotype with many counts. In nucleotides, the CDR3 is TGTGCCAGCGGAGAGTCGGCAGGGGCCTACGAGCAGTACTTC. Protein sequence: CASGESAGAYEQYF. The chain couples TRBV19 to TRBJ2-7, with a tentative D call TRBD1 (6 bases). CDR3 length: 14 residues. Trimming shortened V by 9 bases and J by 2 bases, and 17 bases separated the two germline ends. The V gene's germline CDR1 is LNHDA and CDR2 SQIVND (reference sequence).

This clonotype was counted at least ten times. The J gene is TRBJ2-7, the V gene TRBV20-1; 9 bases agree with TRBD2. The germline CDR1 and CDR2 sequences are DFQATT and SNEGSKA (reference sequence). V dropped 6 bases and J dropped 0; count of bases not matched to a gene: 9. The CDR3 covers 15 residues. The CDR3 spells CSAMILAGSSYEQYF. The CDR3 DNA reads TGCAGTGCCATGATACTAGCGGGCAGCTCCTACGAGCAGTACTTC.

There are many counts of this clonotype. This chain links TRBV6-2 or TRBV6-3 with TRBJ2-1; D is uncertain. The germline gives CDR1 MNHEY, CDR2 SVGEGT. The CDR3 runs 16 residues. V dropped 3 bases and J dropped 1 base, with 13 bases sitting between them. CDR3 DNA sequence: TGTGCCAGCAGTTATAGGGTCGTCCGATCCTACAATGAGCAGTTCTTC. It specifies CASSYRVVRSYNEQFF.

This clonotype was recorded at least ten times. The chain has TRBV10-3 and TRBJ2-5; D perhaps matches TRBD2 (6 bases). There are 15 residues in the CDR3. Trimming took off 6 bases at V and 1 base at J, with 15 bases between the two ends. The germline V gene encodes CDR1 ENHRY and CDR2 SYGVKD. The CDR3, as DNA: TGTGCCATCAGCCCAACTGGGGGGTCCCAAGAGACCCAGTACTTC. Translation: CAISPTGGSQETQYF.

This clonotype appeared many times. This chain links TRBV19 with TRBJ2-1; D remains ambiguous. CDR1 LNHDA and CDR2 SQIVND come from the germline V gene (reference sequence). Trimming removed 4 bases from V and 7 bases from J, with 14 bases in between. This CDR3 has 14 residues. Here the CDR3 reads CASSKPLAANEQFF. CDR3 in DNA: TGTGCCAGTAGTAAACCCCTGGCGGCGAATGAGCAGTTCTTC.

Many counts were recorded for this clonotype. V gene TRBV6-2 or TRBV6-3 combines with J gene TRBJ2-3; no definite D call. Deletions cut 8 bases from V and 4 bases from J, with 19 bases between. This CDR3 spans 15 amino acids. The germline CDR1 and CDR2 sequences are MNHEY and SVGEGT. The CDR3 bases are TGTGCCAGCGGACCTCATGGGGTATTAGCAGATACGCAGTATTTT. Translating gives CASGPHGVLADTQYF.

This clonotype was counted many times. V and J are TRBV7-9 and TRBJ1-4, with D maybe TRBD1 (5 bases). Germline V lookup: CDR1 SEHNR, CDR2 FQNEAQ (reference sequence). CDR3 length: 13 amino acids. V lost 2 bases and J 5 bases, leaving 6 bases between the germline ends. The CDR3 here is CASSLPGNEKLFF. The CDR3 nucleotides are TGTGCCAGCAGCTTACCAGGGAATGAAAAACTGTTTTTT.

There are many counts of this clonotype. The CDR3 region is CASSQAALGRTPGELFF. The CDR3, as DNA: TGCGCCAGCAGCCAAGCTGCACTAGGAAGGACTCCCGGGGAGCTGTTTTTT. The chain carries TRBV4-3 and TRBJ2-2; TRBD2 might be the D (5 bases). Germline CDR1 is LGHNA and CDR2 is YSLEER. V was shortened by 1 base and J by 6 bases, with 18 bases between the two germline ends. The CDR3 loop spans 17 amino acids.

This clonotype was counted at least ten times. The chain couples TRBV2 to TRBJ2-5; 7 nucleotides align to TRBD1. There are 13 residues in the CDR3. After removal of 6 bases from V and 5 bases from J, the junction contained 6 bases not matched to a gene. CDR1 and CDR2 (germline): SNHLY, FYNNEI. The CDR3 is CASSRQGSETQYF. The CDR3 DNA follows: TGTGCCAGCAGCCGACAGGGTTCGGAGACCCAGTACTTC.

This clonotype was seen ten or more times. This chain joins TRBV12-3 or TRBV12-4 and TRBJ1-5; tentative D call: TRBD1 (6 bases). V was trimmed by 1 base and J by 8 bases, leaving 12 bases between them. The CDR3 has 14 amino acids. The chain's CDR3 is CASSLGTGTKPQHF. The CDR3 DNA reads TGTGCCAGCAGTTTAGGAACAGGGACGAAGCCCCAGCATTTT.

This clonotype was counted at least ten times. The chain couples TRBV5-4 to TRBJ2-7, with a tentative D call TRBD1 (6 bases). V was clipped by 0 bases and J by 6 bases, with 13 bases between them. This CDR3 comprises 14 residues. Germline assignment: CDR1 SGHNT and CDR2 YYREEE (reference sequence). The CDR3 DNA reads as TGTGCCAGCAGCTTGGATACAGGGCTTGGCGAGCAGTACTTC. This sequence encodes CASSLDTGLGEQYF.

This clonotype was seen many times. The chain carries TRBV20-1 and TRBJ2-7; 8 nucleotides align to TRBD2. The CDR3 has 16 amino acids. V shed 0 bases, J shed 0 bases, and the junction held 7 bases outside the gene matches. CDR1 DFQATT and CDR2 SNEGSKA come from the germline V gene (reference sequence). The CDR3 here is CSARDGAGGRSYEQYF. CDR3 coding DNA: TGCAGTGCTAGAGATGGGGCGGGAGGACGCTCCTACGAGCAGTACTTC.

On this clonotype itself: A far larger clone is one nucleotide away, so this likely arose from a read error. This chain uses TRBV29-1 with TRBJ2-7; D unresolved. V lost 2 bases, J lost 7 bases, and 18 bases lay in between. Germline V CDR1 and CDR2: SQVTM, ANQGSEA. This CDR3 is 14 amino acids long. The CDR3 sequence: CSVEIPGYSNEQYF. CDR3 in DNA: TGCAGCGTTGAAATCCCCGGCTATTCGAATGAGCAGTACTTC.

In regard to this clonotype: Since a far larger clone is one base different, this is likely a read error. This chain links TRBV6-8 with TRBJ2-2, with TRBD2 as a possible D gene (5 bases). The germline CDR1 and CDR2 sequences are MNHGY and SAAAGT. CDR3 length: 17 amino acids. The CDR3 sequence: CASSYSRSSLYTGVLFF. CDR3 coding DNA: TGTGCCAGCAGTTACTCGAGGTCGTCGTTGTACACCGGGGTGCTGTTTTTT.

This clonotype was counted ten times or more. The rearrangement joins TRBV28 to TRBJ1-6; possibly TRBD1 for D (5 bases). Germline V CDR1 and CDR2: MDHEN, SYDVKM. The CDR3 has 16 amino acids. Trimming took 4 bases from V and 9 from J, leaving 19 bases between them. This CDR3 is CASSSSPPGRVSPLHF. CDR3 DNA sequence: TGTGCCAGCAGTTCCTCCCCTCCGGGACGGGTTTCACCCCTCCACTTT. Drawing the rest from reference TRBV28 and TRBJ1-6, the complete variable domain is DVKVTQSSRYLVKRTGEKVFLECVQDMDHENMFWYRQDPGLGLRLIYFSYDVKMKEKGDIPEGYSVSREKKERFSLILESASTNQTSMYLCASSSSPPGRVSPLHFGNGTRLTVT.

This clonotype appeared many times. The CDR3 coding sequence is TGCAGTGCCGGCCCCGGGGGTAGCTACAATGAGCAGTTCTTC. Translating gives CSAGPGGSYNEQFF. The chain links TRBV20-1 to TRBJ2-1, with D possibly matching TRBD2 (6 bases). V was clipped by 6 bases and J by 3 bases, with 15 bases between them. CDR1 and CDR2 from the germline V gene are DFQATT and SNEGSKA (reference sequence). The CDR3 contains 14 residues.

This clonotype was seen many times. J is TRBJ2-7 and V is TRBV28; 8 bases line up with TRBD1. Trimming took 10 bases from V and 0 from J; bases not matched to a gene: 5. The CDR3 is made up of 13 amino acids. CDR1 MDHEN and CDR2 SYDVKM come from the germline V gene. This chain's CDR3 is CATQGANSYEQYF. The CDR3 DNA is TGTGCCACCCAGGGGGCTAACTCCTACGAGCAGTACTTC. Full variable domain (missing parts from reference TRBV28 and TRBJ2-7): DVKVTQSSRYLVKRTGEKVFLECVQDMDHENMFWYRQDPGLGLRLIYFSYDVKMKEKGDIPEGYSVSREKKERFSLILESASTNQTSMYLCATQGANSYEQYFGPGTRLTVT.

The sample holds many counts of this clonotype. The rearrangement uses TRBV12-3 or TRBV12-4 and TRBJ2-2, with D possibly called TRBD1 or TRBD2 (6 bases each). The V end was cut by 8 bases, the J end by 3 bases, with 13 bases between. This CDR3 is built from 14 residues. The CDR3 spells CASQPGDYTGELFF. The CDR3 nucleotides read TGTGCCAGCCAGCCAGGGGACTACACCGGGGAGCTGTTTTTT.

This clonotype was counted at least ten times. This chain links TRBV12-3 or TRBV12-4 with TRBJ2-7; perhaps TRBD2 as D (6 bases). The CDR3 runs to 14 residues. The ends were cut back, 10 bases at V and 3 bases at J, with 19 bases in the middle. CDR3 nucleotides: TGTGCCACCACAAGCACGGGAGTGCACTACGAGCAGTACTTC. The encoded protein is CATTSTGVHYEQYF.

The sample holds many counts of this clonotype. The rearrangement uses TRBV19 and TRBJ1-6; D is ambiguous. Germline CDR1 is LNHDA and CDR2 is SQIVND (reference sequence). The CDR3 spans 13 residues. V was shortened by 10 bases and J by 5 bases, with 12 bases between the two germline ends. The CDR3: CATRLDNNSPLHF. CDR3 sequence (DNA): TGTGCCACCAGACTGGATAATAATTCACCCCTCCACTTT.